What follows are 13 T cell receptor beta chains derived from one specimen sequenced in a study of Ad26.COV2.S vaccination and SARS-CoV-2 variants. Treatment described: around 19 received Ad26.COV2.S at low or high dose, single or two shots; 5 received placebo; per-sample allocation not given. Sample collection was performed on day 63 after the first vaccine or placebo injection. Profiling relied on immunoSEQ multiplex PCR, and the TCRdb table lists in-frame clones only, not all of them. Here the sample spans around 450,000 clones, 80% to 90% being singletons. Here the sequenced sample was peripheral blood, taken in a trial of Ad26.COV2.S vaccine versus placebo. The receptors were sampled from a person between 18 and 65 years old who received the Ad26.COV2.S COVID-19 vaccine or a placebo.

V usage is TRBV19 and J usage is TRBJ1-2; weak D call: TRBD1 (6 bases). The CDR3 consists of 13 residues. The germline gives CDR1 LNHDA, CDR2 SQIVND (reference sequence). Trimming left V 3 bases short and J 6 bases short, with 11 bases between. CDR3 loop: CASSMVGADGYTF. The DNA for the CDR3 is TGTGCCAGTAGTATGGTGGGGGCGGATGGCTACACCTTC.

Only one count was recorded for this clone. V and J are TRBV4-3 and TRBJ2-7; D gene ambiguous. Trimming took off 1 base at V and 2 bases at J, with 6 bases between the two ends. CDR1 is LGHNA and CDR2 is YSLEER in the germline V gene. The CDR3 spans 13 residues. The CDR3 loop is CASSQGPPYEQYF. The CDR3 bases are TGCGCCAGCAGCCAAGGCCCCCCCTACGAGCAGTACTTC.

V usage is TRBV28 and J usage is TRBJ1-2; possible D gene TRBD1, 6 bases. Germline CDR1 MDHEN, CDR2 SYDVKM. The ends were cut back, 6 bases at V and 7 bases at J, with 15 bases in the middle. The CDR3 consists of 13 residues. For the CDR3, the DNA is TGTGCCAGCAGGCCCGGGACACTTTTTGGCTACACCTTC. Encoded protein: CASRPGTLFGYTF.

Turning to this clone: A read error is likely, as this CDR3 ends without the conserved phenylalanine or tryptophan. The DNA is left out, because the CDR3 cannot be placed on it with certainty; the CDR3 is given as TCRdb lists it. The chain links TRBV16 to TRBJ2-7; TRBD1, the table's D call, was not compared with the DNA. The CDR3 sequence runs 12 residues, both termini included. Germline lookup yields CDR1 KGHSY and CDR2 FQNENV. This CDR3 reads CASSPHRGVLLT.

The V gene is TRBV6-5, the J gene TRBJ1-1; D is uncertain. The CDR3 sequence is 13 residues long. Between the trimmed V and J ends, which lost 2 bases and 2 bases, there was a span of 6 bases. Germline V gene sequence: CDR1 MNHEY, CDR2 SVGAGI. The CDR3 here is CASSYHGNTEAFF. DNA of the CDR3: TGTGCCAGCAGTTACCATGGAAACACTGAAGCTTTCTTT.

The chain links TRBV5-1 to TRBJ1-6, with 10 bases lining up with TRBD1. The V segment lost 0 bases and the J segment 1 base; nucleotides outside the gene matches: 4. The CDR3 spans 18 residues. Germline V CDR1 and CDR2: SGHRS, YFSETQ. CDR3 in DNA: TGCGCCAGCAGCTTGGATTGGGACAGGGGATCCTATAATTCACCCCTCCACTTT. Encoded protein: CASSLDWDRGSYNSPLHF.

V and J are TRBV5-1 and TRBJ2-2; 9 bases line up with TRBD2. This CDR3 is 15 amino acids long. The V gene's germline CDR1 is SGHRS and CDR2 YFSETQ. With V trimmed by 1 base and J by 6 bases, 4 bases remained unmatched. The CDR3 region has the DNA TGCGCCAGCAGCTTGTCAGTAGCGGGAGCCGGGGAGCTGTTTTTT. It translates to CASSLSVAGAGELFF.

The rearrangement joins TRBV3-1 (or the pseudogene TRBV3-2) to TRBJ2-3; TRBD2 is a possible D gene (6 bases). The CDR3 sequence is 14 residues long. Trimming removed 3 bases at V and 4 bases at J, with 11 bases between. Germline V gene lookup returns CDR1 LGHDT and CDR2 YNNKEL (reference sequence). As DNA, the CDR3 is TGTGCCAGCAGCCAGGGACTGATCGCAGATACGCAGTATTTT. Amino acids: CASSQGLIADTQYF.

This chain connects TRBV5-5 to TRBJ1-2; D remains ambiguous. Trimming removed 4 bases at V and 8 bases at J, with 15 bases between. CDR1 is SGHKS, CDR2 YYEKEE, per germline (reference sequence). The CDR3 totals 13 residues. The CDR3 spells CASSPDSYRGYTF. CDR3 DNA sequence: TGTGCCAGCAGCCCGGACTCCTATCGAGGCTACACCTTC.

Details on this clone: The sample carries other DNA sequences with the same CDR3. This chain uses TRBV18 with TRBJ1-1; tentatively, D is TRBD1 (5 bases). The CDR3 covers 16 residues. Looked up from germline, CDR1 is KGHSH and CDR2 is LQKENI. Trimming stripped 3 bases from V and 1 base from J, with 15 bases between. The DNA for the CDR3 is TGTGCCAGCTCACCCCTACCTCCCACAGGGAACACTGAAGCTTTCTTT. Translating it yields CASSPLPPTGNTEAFF.

The rearrangement uses TRBV4-1 and TRBJ2-4; 7 nucleotides align to TRBD2. Trimming removed 4 bases from V and 0 bases from J; junction bases left unmatched: 6. CDR3 length: 16 amino acids. CDR1 and CDR2 (germline): MGHRA, YSYEKL. CDR3 bases: TGCGCCAGCAGCCCTCTAGCGGCTTTAGCCAAAAACATTCAGTACTTC. This gives the protein CASSPLAALAKNIQYF.

This clone has more than one count but fewer than ten. The CDR3 here is CASSLAPRGQTEAFF. CDR3 bases: TGTGCCAGCAGCTTGGCCCCCCGGGGGCAAACTGAAGCTTTCTTT. V gene TRBV5-4 combines with J gene TRBJ1-1; TRBD1 might be the D (6 bases). This CDR3 contains 15 residues. Between the trimmed V and J ends, which lost 0 bases and 5 bases, there was a span of 14 bases. The germline CDR1 and CDR2 sequences are SGHNT and YYREEE (reference sequence).

The J gene is TRBJ2-7, the V gene TRBV4-1; TRBD2 matches 9 bases. From germline, CDR1 is MGHRA and CDR2 YSYEKL. The CDR3 covers 14 residues. With 5 bases clipped from V and 2 bases from J, the junction kept 4 bases outside the gene matches. The DNA for the CDR3 is TGCGCCAGCAGCGCGCGGGAGGGCCCCTACGAGCAGTACGTC. It yields the protein CASSAREGPYEQYV.